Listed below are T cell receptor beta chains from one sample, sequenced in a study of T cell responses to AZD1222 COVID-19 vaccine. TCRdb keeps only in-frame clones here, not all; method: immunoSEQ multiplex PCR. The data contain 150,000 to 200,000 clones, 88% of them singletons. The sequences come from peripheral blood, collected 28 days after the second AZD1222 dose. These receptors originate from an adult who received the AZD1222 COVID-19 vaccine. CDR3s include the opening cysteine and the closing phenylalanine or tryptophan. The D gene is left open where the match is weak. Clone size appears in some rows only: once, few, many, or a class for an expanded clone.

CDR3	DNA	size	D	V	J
CASRQGSRTGELFF	TGTGCCAGTCGACAGGGTTCCCGCACCGGGGAGCTGTTTTTT	.	TRBD1	TRBV19	TRBJ2-2
CASSYTFGQTHTEAFF	TGTGCCAGCAGTTACACTTTTGGGCAGACCCACACTGAAGCTTTCTTT	.	.	TRBV6-5	TRBJ1-1
CASSVDDPYEQYF	TGTGCCAGCAGCGTAGATGACCCCTACGAGCAGTACTTC	.	.	TRBV9	TRBJ2-7
CASRDNTEAFF	TGTGCCAGCAGGGATAACACTGAAGCTTTCTTT	.	.	TRBV28	TRBJ1-1
CASSSSGEPQHF	TGTGCCAGCAGTTCTTCAGGGGAGCCCCAGCATTTT	.	.	TRBV6-6	TRBJ1-5
CASSPPSGAMSNQPQHF	TGTGCCAGTAGTCCTCCCAGCGGGGCTATGAGCAATCAGCCCCAGCATTTT	.	.	TRBV19	TRBJ1-5
CASSLTSEAFF	TGTGCCAGCAGCCTGACAAGTGAAGCTTTCTTT	.	.	TRBV5-6	TRBJ1-1
CASNPQGSYNEQFF	TGTGCCAGTAACCCACAGGGCTCCTACAATGAGCAGTTCTTC	.	.	TRBV19	TRBJ2-1
CASSQDRTGNTEAFF	TGTGCCAGCAGCCAAGATAGGACAGGGAACACTGAAGCTTTCTTT	.	TRBD1	TRBV3-1/TRBV3-2	TRBJ1-1
CASSVRLGTREKLFF	TGTGCCAGCAGCGTCCGATTGGGGACACGGGAAAAACTGTTTTTT	few	.	TRBV7-2	TRBJ1-4
CAWNNRQGAIAFF	TGTGCCTGGAACAACCGACAGGGGGCTATAGCTTTCTTT	.	TRBD1	TRBV30	TRBJ1-1
CSASLGEKLFF	TGCAGTGCTAGTCTCGGGGAAAAACTGTTTTTT	.	.	TRBV20-1	TRBJ1-4
CASGFVKDGYYEQYF	TGCGCCAGCGGATTCGTGAAAGACGGGTACTACGAGCAGTACTTC	.	.	TRBV5-1	TRBJ2-7
CASSQIRGHRDQPQHF	TGTGCCAGCAGCCAAATCAGGGGGCATCGAGATCAGCCCCAGCATTTT	.	TRBD1	TRBV4-2	TRBJ1-5
CASSFGQGPYYGYTF	TGTGCCAGCAGCTTTGGACAGGGGCCTTACTATGGCTACACCTTC	few	TRBD1	TRBV5-6	TRBJ1-2
CASSQLAAQETQYF	TGTGCCAGCAGTCAACTAGCGGCCCAAGAGACCCAGTACTTC	once	TRBD2	TRBV4-2	TRBJ2-5
CASGMNRGKHEQFF	TGTGCCAGCGGGATGAACAGGGGTAAGCATGAGCAGTTCTTC	.	TRBD1	TRBV11-1	TRBJ2-1
CASSLRGQNPRNEQYF	TGTGCCAGCAGCTTAAGGGGTCAGAATCCGAGGAACGAGCAGTACTTC	.	.	TRBV7-2	TRBJ2-7
CASSATGIEQYF	TGTGCCAGCAGCGCCACGGGGATCGAGCAGTACTTC	.	.	TRBV9	TRBJ2-7
CASVGTGEDSNYGYTF	TGTGCCAGTGTAGGGACAGGGGAAGATTCTAACTATGGCTACACCTTC	.	TRBD1	TRBV19	TRBJ1-2
CASSLAGTSRLYF	TGTGCCAGCAGCTTAGCCGGGACTAGCCGGTTGTATTTT	.	TRBD2	TRBV7-3	TRBJ2-3
CASSPRDRVEEQYF	TGTGCCAGCAGCCCCAGGGACAGGGTGGAGGAGCAGTACTTC	.	TRBD1	TRBV7-9	TRBJ2-7
CASSQDNGNQPQHF	TGTGCCAGCAGCCAAGATAACGGGAATCAGCCCCAGCATTTT	once	.	TRBV3-1/TRBV3-2	TRBJ1-5
CASSSEGRGKEGGQPQHF	TGTGCCAGTAGCTCCGAGGGGAGGGGGAAAGAGGGTGGTCAGCCCCAGCATTTT	.	.	TRBV19	TRBJ1-5
CASSLGDRLSYEQYF	TGTGCCAGCAGCTTAGGTGACAGACTCTCCTACGAGCAGTACTTC	.	.	TRBV7-2	TRBJ2-7
CASSLTPYNEQFF	TGTGCCAGCAGCTTAACCCCATACAATGAGCAGTTCTTC	.	.	TRBV7-3	TRBJ2-1
CASSPTGGSGNTIYF	TGTGCCAGCAGCCCGACGGGGGGGTCTGGAAACACCATATATTTT	.	.	TRBV7-2	TRBJ1-3
CASSLGDRVNTEAFF	TGTGCCAGCAGCCTGGGAGACAGGGTGAACACTGAAGCTTTCTTT	once	TRBD1	TRBV5-8	TRBJ1-1
CASSVLAGGAGNEQFF	TGTGCCAGCAGTGTCCTGGCCGGGGGCGCGGGCAATGAGCAGTTCTTC	.	.	TRBV6-1	TRBJ2-1
CAWSAQETQYF	TGTGCCTGGAGTGCACAAGAGACCCAGTACTTC	.	.	TRBV30	TRBJ2-5
CASSQGTSGNTIYF	TGTGCCAGCAGCCAGGGGACATCTGGAAACACCATATATTTT	.	.	TRBV3-1/TRBV3-2	TRBJ1-3
CASSITGIYGYTF	TGTGCCAGTAGTATAACAGGGATCTATGGCTACACCTTC	.	.	TRBV19	TRBJ1-2
CASSPGRKTGELFF	TGTGCCAGCAGTCCCGGACGGAAAACCGGGGAGCTGTTTTTT	.	.	TRBV7-2	TRBJ2-2
CASSKGGPQRTNYGYTF	TGTGCCAGCAGCAAAGGGGGTCCACAGCGAACTAACTATGGCTACACCTTC	.	.	TRBV21-1	TRBJ1-2
CASSVGGSNTGELFF	TGTGCCAGCAGCGTAGGGGGCTCGAACACCGGGGAGCTGTTTTTT	.	.	TRBV9	TRBJ2-2
CASSLFDPRNTEAFF	TGTGCCAGCAGCCTCTTCGACCCGAGGAACACTGAAGCTTTCTTT	.	.	TRBV6-5	TRBJ1-1
CASSAVLPGPSSYNSPLHF	TGTGCCAGCAGCGCTGTCCTCCCGGGACCGAGCTCCTATAATTCACCCCTCCACTTT	.	.	TRBV5-6	TRBJ1-6
CASSTDRVDQPQHF	TGTGCCAGTAGCACGGACAGGGTGGATCAGCCCCAGCATTTT	.	TRBD1	TRBV19	TRBJ1-5